This T cell receptor (beta chain) was retrieved from a study of human T cells and chemical hapten exposure. Whole-study context: Upper inner arm skin measuring roughly 2 cm by roughly 2 cm received 2% DPC for sensitization. Patients received weekly diphenylcyclopropenone doses to the scalp throughout the approximately 24-week study.

The V and J ends lost 2 bases and 3 bases respectively, with 10 bases between them. This CDR3 spans 15 amino acids. Per the germline V gene, CDR1 is SNHLY and CDR2 is FYNNEI. In its sample, this clonotype was seen a few times. Its antigen is undetermined. The time point is: pre-sensitization, week 0. The treatment denotes: therapeutic diphenylcyclopropenone sensitization with weekly scalp DPC. TCRdb recomputed calls from the RACE reads with MiXCR, one row per CDR3 protein. Seen here are 35,000 to 50,000 distinct CDR3 sequences, roughly 10% observed once, and the top ten hold 5% to 6.5%. Study-wide results and caveats: Relative to control repertoires, expanded TCRs gave rise to significantly more large CDR3 similarity clusters.

This TCR came from a young man with alopecia areata. Some clones in this sample may be carry-over from other donors' samples. The chain uses TRBV2 and TRBJ2-2; D is tentatively TRBD1 or TRBD2 (6 bases each). Sequencing was performed on whole blood, taken in connection with sensitization to the hapten diphenylcyclopropenone (DPC). CDR3 coding DNA: TGTGCCAGCAGTGAAACAGGGACTTACACCGGGGAGCTGTTTTTT. Its protein product is CASSETGTYTGELFF.